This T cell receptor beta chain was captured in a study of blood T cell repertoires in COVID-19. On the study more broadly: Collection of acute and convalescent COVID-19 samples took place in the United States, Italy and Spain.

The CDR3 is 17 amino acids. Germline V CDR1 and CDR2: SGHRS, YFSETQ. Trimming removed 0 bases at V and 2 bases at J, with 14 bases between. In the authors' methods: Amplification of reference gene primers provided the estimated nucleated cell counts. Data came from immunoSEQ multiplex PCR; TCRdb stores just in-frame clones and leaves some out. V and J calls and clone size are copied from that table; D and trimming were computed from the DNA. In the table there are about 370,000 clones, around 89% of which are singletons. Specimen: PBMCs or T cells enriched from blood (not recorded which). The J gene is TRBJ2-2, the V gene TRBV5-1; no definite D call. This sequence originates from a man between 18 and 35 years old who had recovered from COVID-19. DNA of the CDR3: TGCGCCAGCAGCTTGGGTGCGAGCCGAGTAAACACCGGGGAGCTGTTTTTT. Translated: CASSLGASRVNTGELFF.